These 19 T cell receptor beta chains were sequenced from one sample in a study of CD8+ T cells in alopecia areata. Extraction and reverse transcription of RNA yielded cDNA as the sequencing template. Clones were sequenced by immunoSEQ multiplex PCR, and TCRdb holds only the in-frame ones, with some missing. Altogether approximately 59,000 clones are present, 45% to 55% being singletons, with the ten largest covering approximately 17%. This sample comprised CD8+ T cells sorted from blood, obtained at week 0. Receptor source: a human donor with alopecia areata.

This clone was detected only a few times. The chain has TRBV27 and TRBJ2-5, with D possibly being TRBD2 (7 bases). CDR3 length: 14 amino acids. Germline V CDR1 and CDR2: MNHEY, SMNVEV (reference sequence). V lost 5 bases, J lost 4 bases, and 14 bases lay in between. As DNA, the CDR3 is TGTGCCAGCAGTGGGGGGGGCGCAGGAGAGACCCAGTACTTC. Protein sequence: CASSGGGAGETQYF.

This rearrangement joins TRBV5-4 to TRBJ2-3, with D perhaps matching TRBD2 (5 bases). Per the germline V gene, CDR1 is SGHNT and CDR2 is YYREEE (reference sequence). Trimming took off 2 bases at V and 2 bases at J, with 12 bases between the two ends. The CDR3 consists of 15 residues. The CDR3 sequence: CASSFGVAVTDTQYF. CDR3 DNA: TGTGCCAGCAGCTTCGGGGTAGCAGTCACAGATACGCAGTATTTT. Using reference TRBV5-4 and TRBJ2-3 for the parts outside the CDR3, the full variable domain is ETGVTQSPTHLIKTRGQQVTLRCSSQSGHNTVSWYQQALGQGPQFIFQYYREEENGRGNFPPRFSGLQFPNYSSELNVNALELDDSALYLCASSFGVAVTDTQYFGPGTRLTVL.

The chain combines TRBV2 with TRBJ1-2; 8 nucleotides match TRBD1. CDR1 is SNHLY and CDR2 is FYNNEI in the germline V gene. V shed 6 bases and J 4 bases; nucleotides not matched to a gene: 4. The CDR3 runs 13 residues. CDR3 region: CASSIQGGYGYTF. For the CDR3, the DNA is TGTGCCAGCAGCATACAGGGGGGCTATGGCTACACCTTC.

This chain joins TRBV25-1 and TRBJ2-5; D gene uncertain. The CDR3 consists of 12 residues. Trimming left V 6 bases short and J 6 bases short, with 11 bases between. Germline assignment: CDR1 MGHDK and CDR2 SYGVNS. The CDR3: CASRDADQTQYF. In DNA, the CDR3 is TGTGCCAGCAGGGACGCCGACCAGACCCAGTACTTC.

This clone appeared a few times. This chain links TRBV10-3 with TRBJ2-7; perhaps TRBD2 as D (5 bases). The germline CDR1 and CDR2 sequences are ENHRY and SYGVKD. The CDR3 length is 11 residues. V lost 6 bases and J 6 bases, leaving 9 bases between the germline ends. The CDR3 nucleotides are TGTGCCATCAGGGTCGAGGGCGAGCAGTACTTC. Its protein is CAIRVEGEQYF.

This clone appeared a few times. The V gene is TRBV11-2, the J gene TRBJ2-2; 14 bases align to TRBD2. The CDR3 covers 17 residues. Looked up from germline, CDR1 is SGHAT and CDR2 is FQNNGV. V gave up 3 bases and J gave up 5 bases; unmatched junction bases: 5. CDR3 sequence reads: CASSFGTSGSRTGELFF. In DNA, the CDR3 is TGTGCCAGCAGCTTCGGGACTAGCGGGAGCAGAACCGGGGAGCTGTTTTTT.

The V gene is TRBV14, the J gene TRBJ2-7, with TRBD2 as a possible D gene (5 bases). The ends were cut back, 6 bases at V and 0 bases at J, with 18 bases in the middle. This CDR3 spans 16 amino acids. The germline V gene has CDR1 SGHDN and CDR2 FVKESK. The DNA for the CDR3 is TGTGCCAGCAGTCGCGATACCCGGAGGTCCTCCTACGAGCAGTACTTC. Translation: CASSRDTRRSSYEQYF.

V usage is TRBV4-2 and J usage is TRBJ2-5; TRBD1 matches 8 bases. The CDR3 is made up of 13 amino acids. V trimming: 5 bases; J trimming: 5 bases; junction bases outside the gene matches: 4. Germline values: CDR1 LGHNA, CDR2 YNFKEQ. The CDR3 nucleotides are TGTGCCAGCAGCACAGGGGGAGGCGAGACCCAGTACTTC. It is translated as CASSTGGGETQYF.

This clone was recorded a few times. The V call is TRBV29-1, the J call TRBJ2-3; no firm D call. This CDR3 has 10 amino acids. Germline CDR1 reads SQVTM; CDR2 reads ANQGSEA. The CDR3 loop is CASGTDTQYF. CDR3 nucleotides: TGCGCCTCCGGGACAGATACGCAGTATTTT.

This clone has only a few counts. This sequence joins TRBV19 and TRBJ1-5, with TRBD1 as a possible D gene (6 bases). V gave up 3 bases and J gave up 3 bases, with 15 bases separating them. CDR3 length: 16 amino acids. Germline V gene sequence: CDR1 LNHDA, CDR2 SQIVND (reference sequence). The CDR3 reads CASSIIAGATNQPQHF. In nucleotides, the CDR3 is TGTGCCAGTAGTATTATCGCAGGGGCAACCAATCAGCCCCAGCATTTT.

V gene TRBV11-1 combines with J gene TRBJ1-5; D is unresolved. CDR1 and CDR2 (germline): SGHAT, FQDESV (reference sequence). The length of the CDR3 is 16 residues. V lost 5 bases and J lost 4, with 18 bases in between. CDR3 in DNA: TGTGCCAGCAGCCCTGAGCCCCAGGACCCTAATCAGCCCCAGCATTTT. Translating gives CASSPEPQDPNQPQHF.

This sequence joins TRBV5-6 and TRBJ2-4, with TRBD1 matching 8 bases. Germline V gene data show CDR1 as SGHDT and CDR2 as YYEEEE. V lost 1 base, J lost 3 bases, and 9 bases stayed unmatched. CDR3 length equals 17 residues. Here the CDR3 reads CASSLLGDRGGKNIQYF. Written as DNA, the CDR3 is TGTGCCAGCAGCTTGTTGGGCGACAGGGGTGGCAAAAACATTCAGTACTTC. Together with reference TRBV5-6 and TRBJ2-4, the CDR3 gives the full variable domain: DAGVTQSPTHLIKTRGQQVTLRCSPKSGHDTVSWYQQALGQGPQFIFQYYEEEERQRGNFPDRFSGHQFPNYSSELNVNALLLGDSALYLCASSLLGDRGGKNIQYFGAGTRLSVL.

Here the CDR3 DNA reads TGCGCCAGCAGCCAAGAACCCTCCTGGGCAGATACGCAGTATTTT. Protein sequence: CASSQEPSWADTQYF. This chain links TRBV4-1 with TRBJ2-3; D remains ambiguous. The V end was cut by 0 bases, the J end by 4 bases, with 11 bases between. The CDR3 runs 15 residues. Germline V gives CDR1 MGHRA, CDR2 YSYEKL.

This clone was observed a few times. This chain links TRBV5-1 with TRBJ2-3; the D gene is possibly TRBD1 (5 bases). Germline assignment: CDR1 SGHRS and CDR2 YFSETQ. V was cut by 0 bases and J by 1 base, with 12 bases left in between. The CDR3 is 16 residues long. The CDR3 spells CASSLEGRWGTDTQYF. As DNA, the CDR3 is TGCGCCAGCAGCTTGGAGGGGCGGTGGGGCACAGATACGCAGTATTTT.

This clone was observed a handful of times. The chain links TRBV11-2 to TRBJ2-7; D not certain. This CDR3 spans 12 amino acids. The V end was cut by 1 base, the J end by 4 bases, with 5 bases between. The germline gives CDR1 SGHAT, CDR2 FQNNGV. CDR3 nucleotides: TGTGCCAGCAGCTTAGGGCGGTACGAGCAGTACTTC. As protein: CASSLGRYEQYF. The full variable domain, completed using reference TRBV11-2 and TRBJ2-7, is EAGVAQSPRYKIIEKRQSVAFWCNPISGHATLYWYQQILGQGPKLLIQFQNNGVVDDSQLPKDRFSAERLKGVDSTLKIQPAKLEDSAVYLCASSLGRYEQYFGPGTRLTVT.

V gene TRBV10-3 combines with J gene TRBJ2-7; TRBD2 matches 7 bases. This CDR3 is built from 12 residues. J gave up 3 bases and V 11 bases, and 7 bases lay outside the gene matches. Germline V gives CDR1 ENHRY, CDR2 SYGVKD. The CDR3 reads CASGEGNYEQYF. CDR3 in DNA: TGTGCCTCGGGGGAGGGCAACTACGAGCAGTACTTC.

The chain has TRBV7-2 and TRBJ2-3; D gene uncertain. The length of the CDR3 is 12 residues. V was clipped by 2 bases and J by 4 bases, with 4 bases between them. Germline CDR1 SGHTA, CDR2 FQGNSA. The CDR3: CASSLSADTQYF. CDR3 in DNA: TGTGCCAGCAGCTTATCGGCAGATACGCAGTATTTT.

The CDR3 nucleotides are TGTGCCAGCCGGGCTAGCGGGTTCATCGATGAGCAGTTCTTC. Amino acids: CASRASGFIDEQFF. The chain carries TRBV7-9 and TRBJ2-1; 8 bases are shared with TRBD2. The CDR3 covers 14 residues. Germline trimming cut 8 bases from V and 8 bases from J; bases unmatched to any gene: 11. In germline, CDR1 is SEHNR, CDR2 FQNEAQ (reference sequence). Filled out from reference TRBV7-9 and TRBJ2-1, the complete variable domain reads DTGVSQNPRHKITKRGQNVTFRCDPISEHNRLYWYRQTLGQGPEFLTYFQNEAQLEKSRLLSDRFSAERPKGSFSTLEIQRTEQGDSAMYLCASRASGFIDEQFFGPGTRLTVL.

This chain links TRBV6-1 with TRBJ2-5; 9 nucleotides align to TRBD1. Looked up from germline, CDR1 is MNHNS and CDR2 is SASEGT. V shed 4 bases, J shed 5 bases, and the junction held 5 bases outside the gene matches. This CDR3 contains 14 residues. DNA for the CDR3: TGTGCCAGCAGTGGGACAGGGGTCCGGGAGACCCAGTACTTC. Encoded protein: CASSGTGVRETQYF.